This T cell receptor beta chain was captured in a study of cytomegalovirus exposure and HLA in healthy donors (dated by TCRdb to the late 2010s). With respect to the entire study: In an earlier analysis of under 750 of the donors, 250 to 350 Gb of sequence data and just under 120 million unique TCR beta sequences from about 190 million T cells were reported. An early release that covered several hundred HLA-typed donors contained about 300 gigabases of sequencing data and approximately 85 million unique TCR sequences. Among the roughly 400 genotyped donors, more than 70% belonged to the genetic ancestry cluster associated with self-reported Caucasian donors. The study aimed to test whether signatures of past pathogen exposure could be identified by cataloging public T cell receptors. The T cell repertoires of around 730 subjects were profiled by immunosequencing and related to cytomegalovirus serostatus. A separate validation cohort of roughly 130 different subjects was used in addition to the approximately 640-subject first cohort. To predict cytomegalovirus infection status, the study brought together high-throughput TCR immunosequencing, statistical association of individual TCRs with disease status, and machine learning. A later analysis re-examined previously published TCR beta repertoires from just over 650 donors and added high-resolution HLA genotyping to investigate patterns of TCR occurrence. The later analysis used no new phenotypic data to find candidate immune exposures, relying instead on TCR beta sequences and their occurrence across donors. To decide whether each TCR beta V gene segment behaved as functional or pseudogenic, an earlier analysis of some 600 of the donors relied on high-throughput TCR beta sequencing. Donor age, sex, ethnicity and CMV serostatus were compiled alongside the repertoire data. Genome-wide SNP genotypes for about 65% of the 666 donors were used in a later genetic analysis, which treated that subset as a discovery cohort. All discovery cohort repertoires had been generated on a single sequencing platform. Class I and class II HLA loci were covered by the typing at four-digit resolution. The number of typed donors differed by locus: 629-630 for A, B, C, DRB1 and DQB1; some 500 for DQA1; roughly 600 for DPA1; and roughly 490 for DPB1. Roughly five DR-DQ haplotypes were treated as single units for association and clustering because of strong linkage in the cohort. Among roughly 400 genotyped donors of the cohort, an average of roughly 230,000 unique TCR beta nucleotide sequences was sequenced per donor, of which about 19% were non-productive.

The investigation overall reported the following: The only immune exposure information available for the cohort was CMV serostatus. Because some donors lacked HLA typing at each locus, the association tests relied only on the typed subset. A further reported finding was that TCR beta sequences accurately predicted the HLA-A and HLA-B alleles for most subjects in the first cohort. A later analysis reported that several top co-occurrence clusters appeared linked to parvovirus B19, influenza, CMV and Epstein-Barr virus. While some public TCRs were present in many individuals, most TCR sequences turned up only very rarely across donors. This cohort had only TCR beta chains sequenced, and the lack of alpha or paired-chain data limited which features could be detected. A later analysis found that HLA-associated TCR beta chains were more clonally expanded and had lower generation probabilities than equally common non-associated chains. A later analysis associated around 16,000 TCR beta sequences with specific HLA alleles at a false discovery rate of 0.05. According to the authors, the approach could potentially be generalized to other disease states and immunological phenotypes. A total of 164 TCR beta chains were listed by the study as associated with cytomegalovirus. Broadly in line with IMGT annotations, most TCR beta V segments showed up in productive rearrangements about 90% or about 30% of the time in an earlier analysis of under 700 of the donors. Presence/absence analyses assumed roughly uniform sequencing depth across donors, an assumption that may not hold. In a later analysis, the rate of TCR association differed among HLA loci, with DRB1 alleles having the most associated TCRs and HLA-C alleles having the fewest. A later genetic analysis reported fewer N-insertions in productive TCRs among donors in an Asian-associated ancestry cluster than the roughly 640-donor mean. A later genetic analysis associated a missense DCLRE1C variant with V-gene and J-gene trimming of TCR beta chains, and an independent cohort replicated the association. Linkage disequilibrium might explain the correlated functional status among segregating V segments, but an unknown experimental factor could not be ruled out. When HLA alleles, especially DR and DQ, strongly co-occurred, TCR associations were difficult to assign to individual alleles. A few of the identified cytomegalovirus-associated TCR beta chains were confirmed in vitro to be specific for cytomegalovirus antigens. In both the original and validation cohorts, the classifier was reported to diagnose cytomegalovirus status with high specificity and sensitivity. According to a later analysis, most CMV-associated TCR beta chains appeared to be HLA-restricted, and the HLA associations seemed to be driven largely by CMV exposure. Because counts were too low, about 15 rarely observed V segments, including chromosome 9 orphons, were left out of the earlier analysis of a few hundred of the donors. Some IMGT-functional V segments, including TRBV6-2 and TRBV6-3, could not be told apart with the 87-base-pair reads, so those segments were excluded. A group of highly shared sequence variants was considered likely to be a technical artifact of the sequencing pipeline.

CDR1 and CDR2 are drawn from the germline V gene (reference sequence): SGHNT, YYREEE. There are 14 amino acids in the CDR3, from cysteine to phenylalanine inclusive. The read is trimmed to its CDR3 DNA, 42 bases read in frame from base 1. At the junction V is shortened by 4 bases and J by 3 bases, with 13 bases in between. This clone was seen only a few times. Its antigen is unknown. Base qualities are not at hand, and no much larger clone is one base apart. The cohort was made up of several hundred healthy bone marrow donors. All cohort members were sampled while nominally healthy, although unrecorded immune exposures were likely present. The donor tested CMV seronegative, placing the donor among the roughly 340 seronegative members of the cohort. Every donor gave a peripheral blood sample, and the peripheral blood mononuclear cells from that sample were used for TCR beta sequencing. The Qiagen DNeasy Blood Extraction Kit was used to extract genomic DNA from the blood cell samples.

Libraries were constructed by the immunoSEQ multiplex PCR assay. A mixture of 60 forward primers for TCR Vbeta segments and 13 reverse primers for TCR Jbeta segments was used in the multiplex PCR. The CDR3 region of rearranged TCR beta genes was amplified from genomic DNA by a multiplex PCR assay. The Illumina HiSeq System was used to sequence the amplified TCR beta libraries as 87-base-pair reads. Under the source paper's analysis protocol: In a later analysis, some 80 million unique TCR beta chains were counted across the 500 to 850 repertoires, and about 9.9 million of these chains were shared by at least two donors. Raw reads were error-corrected and collapsed into unique sequences with a nearest-neighbor algorithm that merged closely related sequences to remove PCR and sequencing errors. To assign V, D and J gene segments, CDR3 sequences were aligned to IMGT reference sequences. Each retained sequence needed at least a six-nucleotide match to both a V gene segment and a J gene segment. A rearrangement counted as productive if the CDR3 had no stop codons and remained in frame with V and J, and every other rearrangement counted as non-productive. Following IMGT convention, CDR3 was defined as the stretch from the second conserved V-encoded cysteine up to the conserved J-encoded phenylalanine. Sequences without an unambiguous match to a single V gene segment were excluded from the earlier analysis of 587 of the donors. An earlier analysis of just under 600 of the donors called V segments functional above 56.7% productive rearrangements and segregating when the between-donor standard deviation exceeded 5%. A statistical classification framework was built to diagnose cytomegalovirus status from the catalog of TCR beta chain sequences. In a later analysis, TCR nucleotide sequences were compared against IMGT/GENE-DB human TR gene sequences so that V and J genes could be assigned. The TCRdist pipeline was used in a later analysis to assign CDR3 sequences and most-parsimonious VDJ recombination scenarios. In a later analysis, every TCR beta chain was defined by the combination of its CDR3 amino acid sequence and its V-gene family, and reads without a unique V-gene family were dropped. A later analysis removed over 500 highly shared, low-generation-probability nucleotide sequences to deal with suspected cross-contamination and a sequencing artifact. A later analysis calculated a clonal expansion index for each public chain from normalized within-repertoire ranks of inferred template counts. Generation probabilities in a later analysis came from a VDJ recombination model fitted to out-of-frame rearrangements, and those results were checked against IGoR. A later analysis scored TCR-TCR, TCR-HLA and TCR-CMV co-occurrence with hypergeometric tests, applying a repertoire-size bias correction to TCR pairs. To estimate false discovery rates, a later analysis permuted the HLA or CMV assignments 20 times. In a later analysis, co-occurring TCRs were grouped with DBSCAN, and TCRdist sequence similarity was added when clustering was performed within HLA-allele-positive subsets. Co-occurrence clustering excluded repertoires with fewer than 30,000 or more than 120,000 public chains, plus five with anomalous nucleotide sharing. TCRdb stores this immuneACCESS table with in-frame sequences only. Part of the clones is absent; in the studies checked, under half of the shortfall reflects unresolved V genes, and no reason is known for the rest. That table furnishes V, J and clone size, whereas the DNA furnished D and trimming. The sample table holds around 190,000 clones, of which around three quarters were seen once. The biggest ten clones account for under 2% of the sample.

The sequence came from a man younger than 40 in good health and CMV-seronegative. Rearrangement joined TRBV5-4 to TRBJ2-5; no D gene call is confident. Sequenced material: PBMCs. Here is the DNA: TGTGCCAGCAGCCCTCCAGCGAGAAAAGAGACCCAGTACTTC. Translated, it reads CASSPPARKETQYF. When the CDR3 is completed using the reference TRBV5-4 and TRBJ2-5 genes on either side, the full variable domain is ETGVTQSPTHLIKTRGQQVTLRCSSQSGHNTVSWYQQALGQGPQFIFQYYREEENGRGNFPPRFSGLQFPNYSSELNVNALELDDSALYLCASSPPARKETQYFGPGTRLLVL.